The sequence of this TCR beta chain was determined in a study of T cell changes during pregnancy in multiple sclerosis. From germline, CDR1 is SGHRS and CDR2 YFSETQ. The CDR3 extends over 16 amino acids. The germline V and J ends were trimmed by 4 bases and 0 bases, with 15 bases remaining between them. Clones were read by immunoSEQ multiplex PCR, and TCRdb kept only the in-frame ones, dropping some. Of about 39,000 clones listed, about 91% were seen once; the top ten hold about 2%. Material: CD4+ T cells from peripheral blood mononuclear cells, obtained after pregnancy. The origin of this receptor is a female donor in good health, enrolled as a control in a pregnancy study. The V gene is TRBV5-1, the J gene TRBJ2-3; weak D call: TRBD2 (6 bases). The CDR3 sequence: CASSLLLAGSTDTQYF. For the CDR3, the DNA is TGCGCCAGCAGCCTGCTCTTGGCGGGGAGCACAGATACGCAGTATTTT. The full variable domain, with the rest looked up from reference TRBV5-1 and TRBJ2-3, is KAGVTQTPRYLIKTRGQQVTLSCSPISGHRSVSWYQQTPGQGLQFLFEYFSETQRNKGNFPGRFSGRQFSNSRSEMNVSTLELGDSALYLCASSLLLAGSTDTQYFGPGTRLTVL.